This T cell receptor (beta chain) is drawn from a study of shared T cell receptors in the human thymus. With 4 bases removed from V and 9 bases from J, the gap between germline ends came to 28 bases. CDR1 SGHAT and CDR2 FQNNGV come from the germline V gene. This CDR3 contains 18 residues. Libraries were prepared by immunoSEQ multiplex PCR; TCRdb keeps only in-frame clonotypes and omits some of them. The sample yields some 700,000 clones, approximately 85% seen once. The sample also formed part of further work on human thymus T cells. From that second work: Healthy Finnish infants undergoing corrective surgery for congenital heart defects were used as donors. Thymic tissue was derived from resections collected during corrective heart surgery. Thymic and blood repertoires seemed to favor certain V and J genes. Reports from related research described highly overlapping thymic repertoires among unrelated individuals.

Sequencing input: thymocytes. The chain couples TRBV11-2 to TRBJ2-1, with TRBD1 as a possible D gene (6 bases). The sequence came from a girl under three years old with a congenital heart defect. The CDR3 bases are TGTGCCAGCAGCTCCAGACAGGTGATTTCCCTAAGATTCAGTGAGCAGTTCTTC. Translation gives CASSSRQVISLRFSEQFF.